The rows below give T cell receptor beta chains drawn from one sample of a study of T cell responses to AZD1222 COVID-19 vaccine. Measured with immunoSEQ multiplex PCR; TCRdb has only the in-frame clones, and not every one. The data contain fewer than 120,000 clones, roughly 92% of them seen just once; the ten biggest clones take up almost 2.5%. The sequences come from peripheral blood, collected 28 days after the second AZD1222 dose. These receptor sequences come from an adult who received the AZD1222 COVID-19 vaccine. Both conserved end residues are part of each CDR3. A D gene is named only where the DNA matches it firmly.

v_call: TRBV7-2
d_call: .
j_call: TRBJ2-1
cdr3_aa: CASRFSRDPYNEQFF
cdr3_nt: TGTGCCAGCAGATTTTCCCGGGACCCCTACAATGAGCAGTTCTTC

v_call: TRBV18
d_call: .
j_call: TRBJ1-3
cdr3_aa: CASSPVRAGSSGNTIYF
cdr3_nt: TGTGCCAGCTCACCCGTAAGGGCCGGAAGCTCTGGAAACACCATATATTTT

v_call: TRBV6-5
d_call: TRBD1
j_call: TRBJ2-5
cdr3_aa: CASHRGQTQYF
cdr3_nt: TGTGCCAGTCACAGGGGCCAGACCCAGTACTTC

v_call: TRBV10-3
d_call: .
j_call: TRBJ2-1
cdr3_aa: CAISEAVDEQFF
cdr3_nt: TGTGCCATCAGTGAGGCCGTGGATGAGCAGTTCTTC

v_call: TRBV5-6
d_call: .
j_call: TRBJ2-5
cdr3_aa: CASSSTGYETQYF
cdr3_nt: TGTGCCAGCAGCTCTACAGGGTACGAGACCCAGTACTTC

v_call: TRBV10-2
d_call: TRBD2
j_call: TRBJ2-1
cdr3_aa: CASSSSGGAPYNEQFF
cdr3_nt: TGCGCCAGCAGTTCTAGCGGGGGGGCCCCCTACAATGAGCAGTTCTTC

v_call: TRBV7-2
d_call: .
j_call: TRBJ2-7
cdr3_aa: CASSLIGYEQYF
cdr3_nt: TGTGCCAGCAGCTTAATTGGTTACGAGCAGTACTTC

v_call: TRBV5-1
d_call: .
j_call: TRBJ2-6
cdr3_aa: CASSSQGANVLTF
cdr3_nt: TGCGCCAGCAGCAGTCAGGGGGCCAACGTCCTGACTTTC

v_call: TRBV11-3
d_call: TRBD2
j_call: TRBJ2-2
cdr3_aa: CASSAGGPNTGELFF
cdr3_nt: TGTGCCAGCAGCGCGGGGGGCCCGAACACCGGGGAGCTGTTTTTT

v_call: TRBV24-1
d_call: TRBD2
j_call: TRBJ2-3
cdr3_aa: CATSSGTSGLDTQYF
cdr3_nt: TGTGCCACCAGCTCCGGGACTAGCGGCCTAGATACGCAGTATTTT

v_call: TRBV29-1
d_call: TRBD1
j_call: TRBJ2-7
cdr3_aa: CSASTGYEQYF
cdr3_nt: TGCAGCGCCTCGACAGGGTACGAGCAGTACTTC

v_call: TRBV27
d_call: .
j_call: TRBJ2-5
cdr3_aa: CASSLGRGVETQYF
cdr3_nt: TGTGCCAGCAGTTTGGGCAGGGGGGTAGAGACCCAGTACTTC

v_call: TRBV28
d_call: .
j_call: TRBJ1-5
cdr3_aa: CASDTYSNQPQHF
cdr3_nt: TGTGCCAGCGACACCTATAGCAATCAGCCCCAGCATTTT

v_call: TRBV5-1
d_call: TRBD2
j_call: TRBJ2-2
cdr3_aa: CASSLGSSGAGELFF
cdr3_nt: TGCGCCAGCAGCTTGGGGAGTAGCGGGGCCGGGGAGCTGTTTTTT

v_call: TRBV7-8
d_call: .
j_call: TRBJ1-2
cdr3_aa: CASSWQRSTNYGYTF
cdr3_nt: TGTGCCAGCAGCTGGCAACGGAGCACCAACTATGGCTACACCTTC

v_call: TRBV19
d_call: .
j_call: TRBJ2-1
cdr3_aa: CASSTTYNEQFF
cdr3_nt: TGTGCCAGTAGTACCACCTACAATGAGCAGTTCTTC

v_call: TRBV5-1
d_call: .
j_call: TRBJ2-2
cdr3_aa: CASSGGQNTGELFF
cdr3_nt: TGCGCCAGCAGCGGGGGGCAGAACACCGGGGAGCTGTTTTTT

v_call: TRBV30
d_call: .
j_call: TRBJ1-3
cdr3_aa: CAWRFGGAGNTIYF
cdr3_nt: TGTGCCTGGAGATTTGGAGGGGCTGGAAACACCATATATTTT

v_call: TRBV18
d_call: .
j_call: TRBJ2-7
cdr3_aa: CASSPDVQRKLEQYF
cdr3_nt: TGTGCCAGCTCACCCGACGTCCAGCGAAAGCTCGAGCAGTACTTC

v_call: TRBV7-2
d_call: .
j_call: TRBJ1-6
cdr3_aa: CASSLAPGVSPLHF
cdr3_nt: TGTGCCAGCAGCTTAGCCCCAGGGGTTTCACCCCTCCACTTT

v_call: TRBV19
d_call: .
j_call: TRBJ2-2
cdr3_aa: CASSPHVQGKTGELFF
cdr3_nt: TGTGCCAGTAGTCCGCACGTGCAGGGAAAAACCGGGGAGCTGTTTTTT

v_call: TRBV28
d_call: .
j_call: TRBJ1-5
cdr3_aa: CASTTPPVWPQHF
cdr3_nt: TGTGCCAGCACGACTCCACCGGTATGGCCCCAGCATTTT

v_call: TRBV9
d_call: TRBD2
j_call: TRBJ2-5
cdr3_aa: CASSARGSGGPQETQYF
cdr3_nt: TGTGCCAGCAGCGCAAGGGGTAGCGGGGGACCCCAAGAGACCCAGTACTTC

v_call: TRBV2
d_call: .
j_call: TRBJ2-5
cdr3_aa: CASSVEGGSQETQYF
cdr3_nt: TGTGCCAGCAGTGTAGAGGGGGGCTCCCAAGAGACCCAGTACTTC

v_call: TRBV15
d_call: .
j_call: TRBJ2-3
cdr3_aa: CATSRGGASSTDTQYF
cdr3_nt: TGTGCCACCAGCAGAGGGGGGGCCAGTAGCACAGATACGCAGTATTTT

v_call: TRBV10-1
d_call: TRBD1
j_call: TRBJ2-7
cdr3_aa: CASSESIPGTGYEQYF
cdr3_nt: TGCGCCAGCAGTGAGTCGATCCCCGGGACAGGGTACGAGCAGTACTTC

v_call: TRBV4-2
d_call: .
j_call: TRBJ1-2
cdr3_aa: CASSLEAGRINYGYTF
cdr3_nt: TGTGCCAGCAGCCTCGAAGCGGGACGGATAAACTATGGCTACACCTTC